The sample holds many counts of the clone carrying this T cell receptor (beta chain). Antigen: not known. The data derive from a study of CD8+CD57+ T cells in acquired aplastic anemia. Study background: Sorting CD4+ and CD8+ cells gave DNA averaging around 3 ug. Study findings and constraints: There were twenty-nine CD8+ CDR3 sequences that occurred in both patients and controls. CD8+ Simpson's diversity in patients was not significantly different from that in controls.

Genomic DNA served as template for TCR beta VDJ and CDR3 profiling. Each CDR3 protein gets one entry after TCRdb re-called the reads with MiXCR. Of about 200,000 distinct CDR3 sequences listed, 30% to 35% were seen once; the top ten hold 0.95% to 1.3%. Sequenced material: sorted CD4+, CD8+, or CD8+CD57+ T cells (not recorded which) from PBMCs. The sequence was obtained from a human donor in good health, serving as a control.

CDR3 protein: CASSNPGTGDYEQYF. The DNA for the CDR3 is TGCGCCAGCAGCAACCCCGGGACAGGGGACTACGAGCAGTACTTC. The V and J genes are TRBV4-1 and TRBJ2-7; 10 bases match TRBD1. This CDR3 region has 15 residues. The germline V gene encodes CDR1 MGHRA and CDR2 YSYEKL. The V segment lost 5 bases and the J segment 3 bases; nucleotides outside the gene matches: 7.